This T cell receptor (beta chain) was captured in a study of blood T cell repertoires in COVID-19. Across the whole study: The samples span acute and convalescent COVID-19 from the United States, Italy and Spain. T cells, B-cell-depleted T cells, or PBMCs supplied cDNA or gDNA.

Original processing notes: How many nucleated cells were present was estimated from reference gene primer amplification. The protocol was immunoSEQ multiplex PCR, while the TCRdb copy is restricted to in-frame clones and leaves out a portion. V and J calls and clone size are as listed in that table; D and trimming were resolved from the DNA. The sample shows some 70,000 clones, roughly 77% of them seen only once. V dropped 9 bases and J dropped 0; count of bases not matched to a gene: 3. The CDR3 extends over 13 amino acids. The germline CDR1 and CDR2 sequences are LNHDA and SQIVND (reference sequence).

The receptor comes from a woman between 65 and 79 years old with acute or convalescent COVID-19. The specimen sequenced was peripheral blood. This chain uses TRBV19 with TRBJ1-1; 8 bases are shared with TRBD1. The CDR3 here is CASADRVNTEAFF. The CDR3 nucleotides are TGTGCCAGCGCGGACAGGGTGAACACTGAAGCTTTCTTT. Complete variable domain (other parts from reference TRBV19 and TRBJ1-1): DGGITQSPKYLFRKEGQNVTLSCEQNLNHDAMYWYRQDPGQGLRLIYYSQIVNDFQKGDIAEGYSVSREKKESFPLTVTSAQKNPTAFYLCASADRVNTEAFFGQGTRLTVV.